The text below deals with one T cell receptor (beta chain). In the original processing: Using reference gene primer amplification, nucleated cell counts were estimated. TCRdb's table, derived via immunoSEQ multiplex PCR, lists solely in-frame clones and lacks some. V, J and clone size are taken as reported in that table, and D and trimming were inferred from the DNA itself. The sample carries roughly 68,000 clones, around 88% recorded once. The data are from a study of blood T cell repertoires in COVID-19. Turning to the study itself: There were acute and convalescent COVID-19 samples, and they came from the United States, Italy and Spain. The cDNA or gDNA used as material had been derived from T cells, B-cell-depleted T cells, or PBMCs.

Germline V CDR1 and CDR2: SGHRS, YFSETQ. The CDR3 covers 15 residues. Trimming cost V 0 bases and J 0 bases; bases outside gene matches: 2. The sample taken for sequencing was peripheral blood. This receptor was identified in a woman in her 70s with acute or convalescent COVID-19. The chain recombines TRBV5-1 with TRBJ2-7; 8 bases match TRBD1. For the CDR3, the DNA is TGCGCCAGCAGCTTGGGGGACAGGCCCTCCTACGAGCAGTACTTC. Its translation is CASSLGDRPSYEQYF. The entire variable domain, with the rest obtained from reference TRBV5-1 and TRBJ2-7, is as follows: KAGVTQTPRYLIKTRGQQVTLSCSPISGHRSVSWYQQTPGQGLQFLFEYFSETQRNKGNFPGRFSGRQFSNSRSEMNVSTLELGDSALYLCASSLGDRPSYEQYFGPGTRLTVT.